The subject of this entry is one T cell receptor (beta chain). This clone was seen many times. Its antigen is still unknown. No qualities accompany the bases; no much larger clone lies one base away. All of the isolated RNA was reverse transcribed with the High Capacity cDNA Reverse Transcription Kit, so expressed TCRB transcripts were sequenced. Deep immunoSEQ sequencing was applied to naive, central memory and regulatory T cell samples, giving an average of approximately 4 million total reads per sample. Sorted cells were lysed in RLT buffer, and RNA was extracted using DNase-treated RNeasy Micro or Mini kits according to cell number. Each cell subset was processed on its own to prevent cross-contamination, while patient and healthy donor samples were processed together. TCRB sequences were amplified from cDNA with the immunoSEQ multiplex PCR, producing 87-bp fragments spanning the CDR3 region. Sequencing of the amplicons was done on the Illumina HiSeq platform. Under the source paper's analysis protocol: PCR bias was computationally corrected using synthetic template baselines, reads within Hamming distance 2 were collapsed, and singletons that could not be merged were discarded. Reads were aligned to IMGT to assign V, D and J genes, CDR3 length, and insertions or deletions at six rearrangement sites. Within each subset, clonotype counts were normalized to the number of sorted cells before true diversity and Gini coefficients were calculated with the tcR R package. The overlap coefficient, calculated on TCRB nucleotide sequences, was used to quantify repertoire sharing. Out-of-frame TCRB sequences from naive cells were analyzed to stand in for the pre-selection repertoire. TCRdb holds this immuneACCESS table with in-frame rearrangements only. Some clones are missing; in checked studies, unresolved V genes explain under half, and the rest has no known cause. Clone size and the V and J calls come from that table; the DNA yielded D and trimming. The sample table holds hundreds of thousands of clones, of which roughly 16% were seen once. The ten largest clones add up to approximately 0.093% of the sample.

The data stem from a study of beta chain features in type 1 diabetes (dated by TCRdb to between 2018 and 2020). The study in broad terms: No differences in mean age, gender distribution, total cell number or subset yield were found between patients and healthy donors. A total of 90 million to 130 million sorted cells were examined across all samples, and a strong correlation was observed between cell number per subset and RNA yield. The study compared the TCRB repertoires of sorted circulating CD4+ T cell subsets in recently diagnosed type 1 diabetes patients with those in matched healthy donors. Naive and central memory subsets were obtained from all 30 or so donors, but regulatory and stem cell-like memory subsets were isolated from only 8 patients and 8 healthy donors.

V is shortened by 4 bases, J by 4 bases, and the region joining them spans 21 bases. Including cysteine and phenylalanine, the CDR3 has 17 amino acids. This entry keeps only the CDR3 DNA: 51 bases, framed from base 1. Based on the germline V gene (reference sequence), the CDR1 and CDR2 sequences are SEHNR and FQNEAQ. Overall study results and their limits: Type 1 diabetes patients showed a moderate but significant shortening of TCRB CDR3 length in all four CD4+ subsets. Naive, central memory and regulatory TCRB repertoires appeared to be more similar among patients than among healthy donors. Because the HLA sub-analyses included only small numbers of individuals, any influence of HLA type on TCRB rearrangement was left unresolved. Sequencing cDNA rather than genomic DNA could over-represent highly expressing activated cells, although activation and CD3 levels did not differ between groups. Fewer insertions and more nucleotide deletions at VDJ recombination sites were observed in patients with type 1 diabetes, implying thymic rearrangement abnormalities. PCR might favor shorter templates, but patient and control samples were amplified and corrected together, so any skew would affect both groups equally.

Each donor gave one peripheral blood draw, roughly 110 mL on average, collected into heparinised tubes. A BD FACSAria II and a panel including CD45RO, CCR7, CD25, CD127, CD95 and CD27 were used to sort naive, central memory, regulatory and stem cell-like memory CD4+ T cells. All sorted populations exceeded 95% purity. PBMCs were isolated right away by Lymphoprep density gradient centrifugation and were stained directly, without culture. Samples were stained and sorted in pairs, with one healthy donor and one patient per experiment, so that batch effects were minimized. Sequences were obtained from naive CD4+ T cells from blood. The cell subset or site tag for this specimen amounts to: true naive CD4+ T cells. This receptor was identified in a man between 18 and 35 years old in good health. The rearrangement joined TRBV7-9 to TRBJ2-3, with the D gene call left open. The bases are TGTGCCAGCAGCTCGACCCGTTTCACGGTCAAGCCAGATACGCAGTATTTT. It specifies CASSSTRFTVKPDTQYF.